This T cell receptor (beta chain) was sequenced in a study of glioma-infiltrating T cells (dated by TCRdb to about 2016). About the study as a whole: Glioma tissue, non-neoplastic brain tissue and matched peripheral blood mononuclear cells were used as sources from which TCR alpha- and beta-chain repertoires were sequenced. To gauge divergence between tissue and blood T-cell populations, every tissue-infiltrating repertoire was compared against the peripheral blood repertoire from the same patient. Three low-grade glioma patients, roughly eight primary glioblastoma patients and three non-glioma patients contributing non-neoplastic brain tissue were included in the paired cohort. Beyond this particular receptor, the publication reports: Very few CDR3 sequences were shared between tissue and blood, attributed to high CDR3 diversity and limited sampling. The group comparisons were based on small numbers of patients: three non-neoplastic, three low-grade glioma and several glioblastoma patients. VJ-independent divergence between tissue and blood was found to be below expectation in non-neoplastic patients but above expectation in all gliomas, particularly low-grade gliomas.

As for this clonotype: Its binding antigen is unknown. Within one base of it there is no much larger clone, and no base qualities were kept.

The CDR3 starts with the cysteine, ends with the phenylalanine, and has 14 residues. Only the CDR3 part of the read is kept: 42 bases, read in frame from the first base. CDR1 is given as MNHEY and CDR2 as SMNVEV, both from the germline V gene (reference sequence). V was cut back by 1 base and J by 2 bases, leaving a gap of 7 bases between them. The iRepertoire nested amplicon-rescue multiplex PCR (arm-PCR) platform was used to amplify TCR alpha and beta CDR3 regions from RNA. The input for one-step reverse transcription and amplification was roughly 100-450 ng of either tissue mRNA or PBMC total RNA. Following bead purification, Illumina adapters were added through a secondary multiplex PCR, and the libraries were then gel-purified between 200 and 400 bp. Internal 6-nucleotide barcodes were carried by the libraries and were used for demultiplexing. Sequencing of libraries was performed on an Illumina MiSeq with 2x220 or 2x250 nucleotide paired-end reads. As for the authors' bioinformatics: Paired reads were merged using FLASH 1.2.11 and were aligned to the GRCh37 human genome using BWA-MEM, after which TRA and TRB reads were extracted. For V and J assignment, an IMGT-derived reference of cassette sequences and CDR3 motifs that included pseudogenes was used. Three-frame translation of reads was performed, and productive CDR3s were defined as those with a C...FGXG motif and no stop codons. A clonotype was defined as a unique combination of a V-J cassette pair and a CDR3 amino acid sequence. Reads were filtered by Hamming distance, thresholded by each sample's sequence error rate in mapped regions. TCRdb reran the public reads through fastp at Q25 and MiXCR, keeping productive beta chains. Every CDR3 protein is listed once, alongside the most common genes and DNA of its rows. The V and J calls shown here were made by TCRdb, not taken from the authors' results. Counted in this sample were 150,000 or so distinct CDR3 sequences; 39% of them appeared once. Around 18% of the sample rests with the top ten.

The chain is assembled from TRBV27 and TRBJ2-3, with no reliable assignment of the D segment. The sample comprised glioma tissue, nonneoplastic brain tissue, or PBMCs (not recorded which). This receptor was taken from a human donor with low-grade glioma or glioblastoma, undergoing nonglioma brain surgery, or in good health (not recorded which). The CDR3 region: CASSLLSNTDTQYF. The sequenced DNA: TGTGCCAGCAGTTTATTGAGTAACACAGATACGCAGTATTTT.